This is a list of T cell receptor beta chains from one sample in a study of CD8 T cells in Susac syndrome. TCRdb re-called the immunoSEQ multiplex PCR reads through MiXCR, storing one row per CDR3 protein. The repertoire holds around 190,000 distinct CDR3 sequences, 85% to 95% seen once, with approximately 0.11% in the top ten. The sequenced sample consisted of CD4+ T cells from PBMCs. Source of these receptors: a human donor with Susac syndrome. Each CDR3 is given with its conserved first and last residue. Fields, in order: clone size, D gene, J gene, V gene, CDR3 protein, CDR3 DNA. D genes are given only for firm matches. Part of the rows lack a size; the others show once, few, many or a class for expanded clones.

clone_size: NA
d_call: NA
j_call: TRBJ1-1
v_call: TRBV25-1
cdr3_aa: CASSEGNTEAFF
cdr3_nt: TGTGCCAGCAGTGAAGGGAACACTGAAGCTTTCTTT

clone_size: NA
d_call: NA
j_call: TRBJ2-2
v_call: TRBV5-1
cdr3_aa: CASSLRGGSDTGELFF
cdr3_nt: TGCGCCAGCAGCTTGAGGGGGGGCAGCGACACCGGGGAGCTGTTTTTT

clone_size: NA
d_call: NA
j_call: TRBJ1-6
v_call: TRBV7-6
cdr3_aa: CASSLAPSTSSYNSPLHF
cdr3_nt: TGTGCCAGCAGCTTAGCGCCTAGCACAAGCTCCTATAATTCACCCCTCCACTTT

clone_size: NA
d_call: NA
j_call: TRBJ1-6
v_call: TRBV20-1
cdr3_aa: CSARAWVNNSPLHF
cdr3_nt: TGCAGTGCCCGAGCGTGGGTGAATAATTCACCCCTCCACTTT

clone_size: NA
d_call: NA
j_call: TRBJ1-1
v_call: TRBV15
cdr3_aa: CATSRDVGTTEAFF
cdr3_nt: TGTGCCACCAGCAGAGATGTGGGGACCACTGAAGCTTTCTTT

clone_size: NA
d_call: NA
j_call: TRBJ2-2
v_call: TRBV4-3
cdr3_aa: CASSPAWNTGELFF
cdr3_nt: TGCGCCAGCAGCCCAGCTTGGAACACCGGGGAGCTGTTTTTT

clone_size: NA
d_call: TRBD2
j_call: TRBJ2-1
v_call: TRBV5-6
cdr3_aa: CASSPDAGGRRTDEQFF
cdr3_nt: TGTGCCAGCAGCCCGGACGCGGGGGGCCGGAGGACGGATGAGCAGTTCTTC

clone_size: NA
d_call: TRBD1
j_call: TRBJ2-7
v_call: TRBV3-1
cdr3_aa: CASSQVTGGYEQYF
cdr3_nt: TGTGCCAGCAGCCAAGTAACAGGGGGCTACGAGCAGTACTTC

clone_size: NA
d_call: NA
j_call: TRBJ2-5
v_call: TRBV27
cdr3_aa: CASSPGLVPGLGTQYF
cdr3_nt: TGTGCCAGCAGTCCTGGGTTGGTACCGGGCCTGGGAACCCAGTACTTC

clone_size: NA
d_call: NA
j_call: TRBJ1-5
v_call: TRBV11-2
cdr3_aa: CASSLERGNQPQHF
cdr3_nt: TGTGCCAGCAGCTTAGAAAGGGGGAATCAGCCCCAGCATTTT

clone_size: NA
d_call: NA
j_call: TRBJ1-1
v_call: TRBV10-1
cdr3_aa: CASSEGRDTEAFF
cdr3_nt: TGCGCCAGCAGTGAAGGCAGGGACACTGAAGCTTTCTTT

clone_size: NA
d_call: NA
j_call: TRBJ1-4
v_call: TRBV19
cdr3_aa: CASSNPGGDNEKLFF
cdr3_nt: TGTGCCAGTAGCAACCCCGGGGGAGATAATGAAAAACTGTTTTTT

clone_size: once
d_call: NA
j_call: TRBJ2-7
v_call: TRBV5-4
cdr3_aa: CASSLVQARDEQYF
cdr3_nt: TGTGCCAGCAGCTTGGTCCAGGCTCGGGACGAGCAGTACTTC

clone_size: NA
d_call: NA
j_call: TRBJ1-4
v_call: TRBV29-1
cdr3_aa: CSVVVASEKLFF
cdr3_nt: TGCAGCGTTGTGGTAGCAAGTGAAAAACTGTTTTTT

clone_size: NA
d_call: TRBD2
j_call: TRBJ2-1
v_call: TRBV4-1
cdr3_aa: CASSQSGGGGRNEQFF
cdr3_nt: TGCGCCAGCAGCCAATCTGGGGGGGGAGGCCGCAATGAGCAGTTCTTC

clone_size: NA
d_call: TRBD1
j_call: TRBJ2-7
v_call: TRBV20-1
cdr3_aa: CSALDRGFSYEQYF
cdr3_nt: TGCAGTGCTCTTGACAGGGGTTTCTCCTACGAGCAGTACTTC

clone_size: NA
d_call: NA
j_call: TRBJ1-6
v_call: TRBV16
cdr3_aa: CASSLKGSPLHF
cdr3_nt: TGTGCCAGCAGCCTAAAGGGTTCACCCCTCCACTTT

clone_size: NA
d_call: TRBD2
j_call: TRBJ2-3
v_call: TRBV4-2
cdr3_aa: CASSLQIAGVPTDTQYF
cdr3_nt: TGTGCCAGCAGCCTACAGATAGCGGGGGTGCCCACAGATACGCAGTATTTT

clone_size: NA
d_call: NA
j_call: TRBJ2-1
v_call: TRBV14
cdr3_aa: CASSPLILLNNNEQFF
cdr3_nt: TGTGCCAGCAGTCCCCTTATACTCCTGAACAACAATGAGCAGTTCTTC

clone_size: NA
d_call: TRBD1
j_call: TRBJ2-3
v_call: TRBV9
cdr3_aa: CASSVEGVGGNTDTQYF
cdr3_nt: TGTGCCAGCAGCGTAGAAGGTGTAGGGGGCAACACAGATACGCAGTATTTT

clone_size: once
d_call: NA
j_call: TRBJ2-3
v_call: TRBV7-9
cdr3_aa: CASRTQGSTDTQYF
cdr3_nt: TGTGCCAGCAGGACACAGGGAAGCACAGATACGCAGTATTTT

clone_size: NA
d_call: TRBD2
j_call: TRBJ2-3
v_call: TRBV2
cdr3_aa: CAAGVARDTQYF
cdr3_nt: TGTGCCGCGGGAGTAGCCCGTGATACGCAGTATTTT

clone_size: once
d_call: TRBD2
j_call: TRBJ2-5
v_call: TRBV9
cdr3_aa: CASSVDAGVLETQYF
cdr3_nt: TGTGCCAGCAGCGTAGATGCGGGGGTGTTAGAGACCCAGTACTTC

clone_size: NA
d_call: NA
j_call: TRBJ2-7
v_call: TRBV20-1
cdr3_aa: CSARDGGALTYEQYF
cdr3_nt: TGCAGTGCTAGAGATGGAGGGGCCCTCACCTACGAGCAGTACTTC

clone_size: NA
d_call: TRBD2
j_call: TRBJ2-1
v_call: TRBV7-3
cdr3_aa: CASSSSLAGNEQFF
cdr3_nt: TGTGCCAGCAGCTCCAGTCTAGCGGGGAATGAGCAGTTCTTC

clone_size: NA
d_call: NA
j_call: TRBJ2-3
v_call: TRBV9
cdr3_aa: CASSVEDTQYF
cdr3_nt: TGTGCCAGCAGTGTAGAAGATACGCAGTATTTT

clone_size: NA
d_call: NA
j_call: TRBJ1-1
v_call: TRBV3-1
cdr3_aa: CASSLWTSNTEAFF
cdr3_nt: TGTGCCAGCAGCCTATGGACATCTAACACTGAAGCTTTCTTT

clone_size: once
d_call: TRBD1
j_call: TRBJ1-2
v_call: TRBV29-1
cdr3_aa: CSARRTGLNYGYTF
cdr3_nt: TGCAGCGCCCGACGGACAGGGCTCAACTATGGCTACACCTTC

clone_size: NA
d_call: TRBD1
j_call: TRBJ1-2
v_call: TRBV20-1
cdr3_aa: CSARGTGGADYGYTF
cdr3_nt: TGCAGTGCTAGGGGGACAGGGGGCGCCGACTATGGCTACACCTTC

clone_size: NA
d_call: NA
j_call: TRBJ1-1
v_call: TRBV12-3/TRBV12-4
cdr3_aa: CASRGRASRPNTEAFF
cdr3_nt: TGTGCCAGCAGGGGAAGGGCCAGCCGACCGAACACTGAAGCTTTCTTT